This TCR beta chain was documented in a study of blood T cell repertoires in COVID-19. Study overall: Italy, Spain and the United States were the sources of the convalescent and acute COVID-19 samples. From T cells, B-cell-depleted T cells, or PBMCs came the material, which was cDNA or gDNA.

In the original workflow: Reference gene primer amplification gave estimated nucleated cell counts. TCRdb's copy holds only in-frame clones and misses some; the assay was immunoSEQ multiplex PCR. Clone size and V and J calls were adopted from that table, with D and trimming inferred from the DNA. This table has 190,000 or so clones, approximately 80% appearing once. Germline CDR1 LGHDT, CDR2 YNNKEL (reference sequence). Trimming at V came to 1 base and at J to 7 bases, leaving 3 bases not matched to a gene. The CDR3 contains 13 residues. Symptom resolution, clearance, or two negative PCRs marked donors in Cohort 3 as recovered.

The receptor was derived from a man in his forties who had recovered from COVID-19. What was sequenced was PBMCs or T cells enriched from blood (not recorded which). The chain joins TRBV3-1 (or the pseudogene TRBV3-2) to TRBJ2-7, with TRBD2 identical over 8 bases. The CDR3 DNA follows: TGTGCCAGCAGCCAAGGCGGGAGGAGGGAGCAGTACGTC. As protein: CASSQGGRREQYV.